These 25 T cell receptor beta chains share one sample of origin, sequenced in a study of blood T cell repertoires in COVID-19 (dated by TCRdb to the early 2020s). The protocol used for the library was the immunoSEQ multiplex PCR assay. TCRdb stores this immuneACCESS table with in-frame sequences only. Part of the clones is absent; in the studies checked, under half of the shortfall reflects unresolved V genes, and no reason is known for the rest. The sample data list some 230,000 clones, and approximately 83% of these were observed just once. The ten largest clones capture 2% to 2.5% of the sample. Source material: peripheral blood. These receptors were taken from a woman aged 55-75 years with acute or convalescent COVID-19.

The CDR3 region has the DNA TGTGCCAGCAGCGCGACAGGGCATCATGGCTACACCTTC. This encodes CASSATGHHGYTF. The chain links TRBV5-6 to TRBJ1-2; TRBD1 agrees at 7 bases. Trimming removed 4 bases from V and 6 bases from J; junction bases left unmatched: 6. This CDR3 comprises 13 residues. Germline V lookup: CDR1 SGHDT, CDR2 YYEEEE.

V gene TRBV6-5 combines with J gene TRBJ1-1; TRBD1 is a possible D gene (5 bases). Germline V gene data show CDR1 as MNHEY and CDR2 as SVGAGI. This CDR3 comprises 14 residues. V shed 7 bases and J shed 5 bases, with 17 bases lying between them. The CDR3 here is CASNPGLRVTEAFF. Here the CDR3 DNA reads TGTGCCAGCAACCCGGGCCTCAGGGTGACTGAAGCTTTCTTT.

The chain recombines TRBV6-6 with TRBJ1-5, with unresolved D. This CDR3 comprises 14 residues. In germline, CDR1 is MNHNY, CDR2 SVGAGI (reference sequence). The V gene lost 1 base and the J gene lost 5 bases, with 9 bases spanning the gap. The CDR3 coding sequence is TGTGCCAGCAGTTACTTGGGCTTATATCAGCCCCAGCATTTT. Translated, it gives CASSYLGLYQPQHF.

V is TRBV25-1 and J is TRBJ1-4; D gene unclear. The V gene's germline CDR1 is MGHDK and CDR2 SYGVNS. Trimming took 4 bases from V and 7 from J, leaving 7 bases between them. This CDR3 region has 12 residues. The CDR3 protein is CASSVSLEKLFF. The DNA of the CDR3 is TGTGCCAGCAGTGTCAGTCTTGAAAAACTGTTTTTT.

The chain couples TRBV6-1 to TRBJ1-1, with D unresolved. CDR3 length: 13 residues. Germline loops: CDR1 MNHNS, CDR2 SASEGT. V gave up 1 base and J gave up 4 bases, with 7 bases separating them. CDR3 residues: CASSEGLSTEAFF. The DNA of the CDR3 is TGTGCCAGCAGTGAAGGTCTCAGCACTGAAGCTTTCTTT.

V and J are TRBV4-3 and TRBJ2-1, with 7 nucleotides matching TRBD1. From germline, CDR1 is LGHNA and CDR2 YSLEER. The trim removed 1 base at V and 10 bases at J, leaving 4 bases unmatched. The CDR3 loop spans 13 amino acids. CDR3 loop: CASSQARGGEQFF. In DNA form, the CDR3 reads TGCGCCAGCAGCCAAGCACGAGGGGGCGAGCAGTTCTTC.

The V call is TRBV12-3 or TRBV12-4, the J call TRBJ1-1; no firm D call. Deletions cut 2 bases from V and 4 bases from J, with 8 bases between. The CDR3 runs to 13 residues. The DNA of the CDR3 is TGTGCCAGCAGTTTAAGTATCAGCACTGAAGCTTTCTTT. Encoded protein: CASSLSISTEAFF.

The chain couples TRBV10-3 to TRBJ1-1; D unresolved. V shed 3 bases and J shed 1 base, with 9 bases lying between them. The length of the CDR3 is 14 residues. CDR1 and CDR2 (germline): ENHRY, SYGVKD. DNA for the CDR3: TGTGCCATCAGTGACCCGCAGGAGAACACTGAAGCTTTCTTT. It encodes CAISDPQENTEAFF.

This chain's CDR3 is CASSPTSGGADEQFF. The CDR3 DNA follows: TGTGCCAGCTCACCAACTAGCGGGGGGGCCGATGAGCAGTTCTTC. The rearrangement links TRBV18 to TRBJ2-1; 13 nucleotides match TRBD2. Per germline, CDR1 KGHSH and CDR2 LQKENI. The junction had 3 bases not matched to a gene; V was cut back by 2 bases and J by 8 bases. The CDR3 has 15 residues.

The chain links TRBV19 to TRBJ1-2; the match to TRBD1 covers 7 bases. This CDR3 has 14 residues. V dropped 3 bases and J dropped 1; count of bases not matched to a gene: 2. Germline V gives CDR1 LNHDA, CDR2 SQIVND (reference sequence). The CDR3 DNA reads TGTGCCAGTAGTATCGGGACAGATAACTATGGCTACACCTTC. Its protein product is CASSIGTDNYGYTF.

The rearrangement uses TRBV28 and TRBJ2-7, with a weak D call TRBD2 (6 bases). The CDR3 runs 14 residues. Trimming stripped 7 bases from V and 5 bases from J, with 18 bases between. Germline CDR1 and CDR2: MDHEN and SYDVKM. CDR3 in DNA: TGTGCCAGCACCGACGGGGGAATCGGCCACGAGCAGTACTTC. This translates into CASTDGGIGHEQYF.

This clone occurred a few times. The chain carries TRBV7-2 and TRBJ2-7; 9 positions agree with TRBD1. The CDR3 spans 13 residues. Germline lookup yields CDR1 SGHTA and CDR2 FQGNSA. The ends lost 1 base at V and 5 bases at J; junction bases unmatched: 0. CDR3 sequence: CASSLGTGDEQYF. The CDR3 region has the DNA TGTGCCAGCAGCTTAGGGACAGGGGACGAGCAGTACTTC. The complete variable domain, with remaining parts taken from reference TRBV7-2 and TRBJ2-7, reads GAGVSQSPSNKVTEKGKDVELRCDPISGHTALYWYRQSLGQGLEFLIYFQGNSAPDKSGLPSDRFSAERTGGSVSTLTIQRTQQEDSAVYLCASSLGTGDEQYFGPGTRLTVT.

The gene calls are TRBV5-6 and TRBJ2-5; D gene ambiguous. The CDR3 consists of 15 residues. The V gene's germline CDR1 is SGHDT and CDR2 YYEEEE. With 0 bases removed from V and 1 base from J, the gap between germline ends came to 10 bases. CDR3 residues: CASSLVTDFQETQYF. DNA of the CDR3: TGTGCCAGCAGCTTGGTCACAGATTTCCAAGAGACCCAGTACTTC.

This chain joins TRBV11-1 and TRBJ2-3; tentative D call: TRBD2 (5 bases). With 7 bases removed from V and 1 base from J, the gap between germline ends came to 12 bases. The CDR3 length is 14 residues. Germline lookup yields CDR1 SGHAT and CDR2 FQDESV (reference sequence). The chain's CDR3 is CASTQAGGTDTQYF. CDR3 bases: TGTGCCAGCACCCAGGCGGGCGGCACAGATACGCAGTATTTT.

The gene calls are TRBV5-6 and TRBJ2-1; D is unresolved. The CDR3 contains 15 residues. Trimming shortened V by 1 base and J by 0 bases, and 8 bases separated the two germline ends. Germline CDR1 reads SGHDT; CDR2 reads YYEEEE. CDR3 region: CASSLLIGSYNEQFF. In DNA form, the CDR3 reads TGTGCCAGCAGCTTGTTAATCGGCTCCTACAATGAGCAGTTCTTC.

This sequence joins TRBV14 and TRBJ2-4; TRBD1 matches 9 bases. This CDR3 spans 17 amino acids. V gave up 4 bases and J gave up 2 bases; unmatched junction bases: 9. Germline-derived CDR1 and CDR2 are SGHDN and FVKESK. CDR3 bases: TGTGCCAGCAGCCCTCGGGACAGGGTGGGAACCAAAAACATTCAGTACTTC. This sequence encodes CASSPRDRVGTKNIQYF. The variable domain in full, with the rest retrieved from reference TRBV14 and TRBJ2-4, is EAGVTQFPSHSVIEKGQTVTLRCDPISGHDNLYWYRRVMGKEIKFLLHFVKESKQDESGMPNNRFLAERTGGTYSTLKVQPAELEDSGVYFCASSPRDRVGTKNIQYFGAGTRLSVL.

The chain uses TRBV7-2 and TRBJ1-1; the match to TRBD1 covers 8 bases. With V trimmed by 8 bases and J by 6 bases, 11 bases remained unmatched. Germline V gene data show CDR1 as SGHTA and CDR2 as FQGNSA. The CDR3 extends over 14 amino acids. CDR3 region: CASLGAGGDAEAFF. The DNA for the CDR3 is TGTGCCAGCCTCGGGGCAGGGGGCGACGCTGAAGCTTTCTTT.

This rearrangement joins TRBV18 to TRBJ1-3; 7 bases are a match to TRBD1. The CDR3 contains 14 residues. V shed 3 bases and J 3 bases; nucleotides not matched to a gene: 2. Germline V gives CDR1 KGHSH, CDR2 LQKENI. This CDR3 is CASSPTGDGNTIYF. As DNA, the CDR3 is TGTGCCAGCTCACCCACAGGGGATGGAAACACCATATATTTT. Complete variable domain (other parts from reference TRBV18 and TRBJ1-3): NAGVMQNPRHLVRRRGQEARLRCSPMKGHSHVYWYRQLPEEGLKFMVYLQKENIIDESGMPKERFSAEFPKEGPSILRIQQVVRGDSAAYFCASSPTGDGNTIYFGEGSWLTVV.

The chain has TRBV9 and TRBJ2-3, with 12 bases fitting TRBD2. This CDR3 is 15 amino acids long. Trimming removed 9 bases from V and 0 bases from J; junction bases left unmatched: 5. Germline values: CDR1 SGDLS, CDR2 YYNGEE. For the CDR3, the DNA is TGTGCCACATCTAGCGGGGGGGACAGCACAGATACGCAGTATTTT. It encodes CATSSGGDSTDTQYF.

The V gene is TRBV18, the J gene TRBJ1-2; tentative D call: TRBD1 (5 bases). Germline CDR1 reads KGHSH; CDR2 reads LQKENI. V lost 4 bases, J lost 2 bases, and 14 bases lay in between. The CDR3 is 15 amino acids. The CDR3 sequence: CASSLTGTSNYGYTF. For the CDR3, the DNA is TGTGCCAGCTCACTCACAGGAACTAGCAACTATGGCTACACCTTC.

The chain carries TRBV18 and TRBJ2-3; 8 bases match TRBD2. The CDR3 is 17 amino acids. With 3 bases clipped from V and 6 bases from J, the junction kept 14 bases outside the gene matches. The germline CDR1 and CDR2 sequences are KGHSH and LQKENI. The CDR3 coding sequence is TGTGCCAGCTCACCCCTCGTTTTAGCGGGGTACTTGGATACGCAGTATTTT. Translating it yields CASSPLVLAGYLDTQYF.

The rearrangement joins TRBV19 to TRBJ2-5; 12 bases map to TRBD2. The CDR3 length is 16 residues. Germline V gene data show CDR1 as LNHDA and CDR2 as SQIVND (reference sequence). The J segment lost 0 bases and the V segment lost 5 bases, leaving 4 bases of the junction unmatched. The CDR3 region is CASSSTSGGHQETQYF. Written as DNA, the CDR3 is TGTGCCAGTAGTTCTACTAGCGGGGGGCACCAAGAGACCCAGTACTTC.

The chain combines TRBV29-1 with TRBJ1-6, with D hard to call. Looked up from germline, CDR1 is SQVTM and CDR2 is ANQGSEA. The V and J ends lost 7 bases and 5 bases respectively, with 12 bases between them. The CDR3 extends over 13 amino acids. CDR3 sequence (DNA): TGCAGCGCGAGGACTGCAGATAATTCACCCCTCCACTTT. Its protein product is CSARTADNSPLHF.

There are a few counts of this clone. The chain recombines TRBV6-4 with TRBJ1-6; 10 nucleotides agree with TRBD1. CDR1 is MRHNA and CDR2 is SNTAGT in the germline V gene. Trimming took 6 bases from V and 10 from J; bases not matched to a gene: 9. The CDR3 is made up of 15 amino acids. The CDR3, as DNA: TGTGCCAGCAGCCCGACAGGGGGCGCGGAATCACCCCTCCACTTT. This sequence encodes CASSPTGGAESPLHF.

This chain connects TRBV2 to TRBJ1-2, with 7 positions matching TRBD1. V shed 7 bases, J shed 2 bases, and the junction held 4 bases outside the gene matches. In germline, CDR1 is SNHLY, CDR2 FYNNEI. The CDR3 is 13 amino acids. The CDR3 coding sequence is TGTGCCAGCACCGGGGACAGCAACTATGGCTACACCTTC. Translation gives CASTGDSNYGYTF. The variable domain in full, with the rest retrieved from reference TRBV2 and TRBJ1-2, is EPEVTQTPSHQVTQMGQEVILRCVPISNHLYFYWYRQILGQKVEFLVSFYNNEISEKSEIFDDQFSVERPDGSNFTLKIRSTKLEDSAMYFCASTGDSNYGYTFGSGTRLTVV.